This T cell receptor (beta chain) came from a study of shared clonotypes between healthy human individuals. Germline V gene lookup returns CDR1 SGHVS and CDR2 FNYEAQ. V lost 2 bases to trimming and J lost 4 bases, with 4 bases between them. The CDR3 is 12 residues long. Sequencing was performed with immunoSEQ multiplex PCR; in TCRdb, only in-frame clones are kept and a portion is missing. The data contain about 2 million clones, about 95% of them seen just once; the ten biggest clones take up 0.9% to 1.4%. Positively selected for CCR7, the CD45RO-negative cells used as naive CD8 cells excluded terminally differentiated effector memory CD45RA+ cells.

Input material: naive CD8+ T cells sorted from blood. The chain combines TRBV7-6 with TRBJ2-3; D unclear. This TCR was sampled from a man between 18 and 29 years old in good health. The CDR3 protein is CASSLYADTQYF. The CDR3 bases are TGTGCCAGCAGCTTATACGCAGATACGCAGTATTTT.